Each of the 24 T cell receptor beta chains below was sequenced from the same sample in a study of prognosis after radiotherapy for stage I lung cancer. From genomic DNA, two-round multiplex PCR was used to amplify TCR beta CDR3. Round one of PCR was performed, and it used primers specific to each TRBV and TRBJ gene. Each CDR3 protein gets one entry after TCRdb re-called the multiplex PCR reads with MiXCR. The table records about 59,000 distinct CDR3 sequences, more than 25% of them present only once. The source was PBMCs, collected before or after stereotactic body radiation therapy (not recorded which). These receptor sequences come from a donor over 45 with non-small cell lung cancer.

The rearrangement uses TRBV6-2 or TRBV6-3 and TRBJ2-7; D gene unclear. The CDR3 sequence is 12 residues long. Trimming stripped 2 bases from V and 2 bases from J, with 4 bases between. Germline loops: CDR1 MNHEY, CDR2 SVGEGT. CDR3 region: CASSYRTYEQYF. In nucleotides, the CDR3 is TGTGCCAGCAGTTACAGGACCTACGAGCAGTACTTC.

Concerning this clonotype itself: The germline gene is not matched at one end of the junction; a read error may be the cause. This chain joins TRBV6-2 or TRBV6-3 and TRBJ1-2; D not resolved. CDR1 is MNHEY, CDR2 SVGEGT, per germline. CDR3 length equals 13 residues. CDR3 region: CACSYRPGFVYTF. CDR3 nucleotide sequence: TGTGCCTGCAGTTACCGGCCTGGATTCGTCTACACCTTC.

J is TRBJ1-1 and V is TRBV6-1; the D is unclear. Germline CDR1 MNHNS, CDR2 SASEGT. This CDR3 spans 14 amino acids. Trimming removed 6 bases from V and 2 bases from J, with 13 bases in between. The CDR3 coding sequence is TGTGCCAGCAGCCCCGTGACAATTAACACTGAAGCTTTCTTT. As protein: CASSPVTINTEAFF.

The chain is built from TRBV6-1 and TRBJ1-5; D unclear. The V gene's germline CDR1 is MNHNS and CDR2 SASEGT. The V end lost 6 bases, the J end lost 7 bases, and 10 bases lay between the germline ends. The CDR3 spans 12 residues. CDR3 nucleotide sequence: TGTGCCAGCAGCCGCCAGGTGCAGCCCCAGCATTTT. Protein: CASSRQVQPQHF.

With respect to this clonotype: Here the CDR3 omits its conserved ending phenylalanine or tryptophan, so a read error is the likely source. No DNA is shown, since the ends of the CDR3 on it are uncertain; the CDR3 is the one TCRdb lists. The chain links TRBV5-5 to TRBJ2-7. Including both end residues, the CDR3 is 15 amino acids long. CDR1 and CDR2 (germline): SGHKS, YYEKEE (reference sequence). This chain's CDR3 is CASSLYAQRLYEEYL.

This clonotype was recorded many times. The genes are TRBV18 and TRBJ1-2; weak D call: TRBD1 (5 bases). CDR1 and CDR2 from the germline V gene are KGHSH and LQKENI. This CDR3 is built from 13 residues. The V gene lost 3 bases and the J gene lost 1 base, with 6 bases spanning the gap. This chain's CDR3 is CASSPRGNYGYTF. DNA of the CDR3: TGTGCCAGCTCACCTAGGGGTAACTATGGCTACACCTTC.

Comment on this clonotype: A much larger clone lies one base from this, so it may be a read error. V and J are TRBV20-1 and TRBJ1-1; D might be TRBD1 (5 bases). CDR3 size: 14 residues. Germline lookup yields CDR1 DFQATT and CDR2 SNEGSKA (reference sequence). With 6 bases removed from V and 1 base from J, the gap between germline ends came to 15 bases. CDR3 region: CSALNSQGNTEAFF. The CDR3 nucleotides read TGCAGTGCCCTGAATTCTCAGGGGAACACTGAAGCTTTCTTT.

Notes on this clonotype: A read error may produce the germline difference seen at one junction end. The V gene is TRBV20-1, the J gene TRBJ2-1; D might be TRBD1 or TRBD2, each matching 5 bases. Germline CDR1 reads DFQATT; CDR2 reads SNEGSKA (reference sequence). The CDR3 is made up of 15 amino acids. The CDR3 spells CSAADRDQSLNEQSF. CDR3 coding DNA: TGCAGTGCAGCGGACCGGGACCAATCCCTTAATGAGCAGTCCTTC.

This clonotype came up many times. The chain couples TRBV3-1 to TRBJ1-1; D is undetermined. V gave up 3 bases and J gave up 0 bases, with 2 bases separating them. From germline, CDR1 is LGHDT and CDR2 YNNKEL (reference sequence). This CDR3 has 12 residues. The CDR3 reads CASSQMNTEAFF. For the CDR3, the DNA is TGTGCCAGCAGCCAGATGAACACTGAAGCTTTCTTT.

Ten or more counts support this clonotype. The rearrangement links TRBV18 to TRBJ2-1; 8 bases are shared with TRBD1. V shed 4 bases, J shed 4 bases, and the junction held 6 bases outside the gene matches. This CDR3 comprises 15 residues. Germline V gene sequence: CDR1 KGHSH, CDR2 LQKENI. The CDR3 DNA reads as TGTGCCAGCTCACGGGGACAGGTTACATACAATGAGCAGTTCTTC. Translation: CASSRGQVTYNEQFF. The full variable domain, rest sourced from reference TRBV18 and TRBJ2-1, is NAGVMQNPRHLVRRRGQEARLRCSPMKGHSHVYWYRQLPEEGLKFMVYLQKENIIDESGMPKERFSAEFPKEGPSILRIQQVVRGDSAAYFCASSRGQVTYNEQFFGPGTRLTVL.

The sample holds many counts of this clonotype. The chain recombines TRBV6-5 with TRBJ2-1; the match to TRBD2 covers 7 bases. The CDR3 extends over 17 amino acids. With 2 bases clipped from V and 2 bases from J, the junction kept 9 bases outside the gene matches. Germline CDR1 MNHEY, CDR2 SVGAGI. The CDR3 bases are TGTGCCAGCAGTTACCTGGGAGCGGGGCACACCTACAATGAGCAGTTCTTC. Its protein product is CASSYLGAGHTYNEQFF.

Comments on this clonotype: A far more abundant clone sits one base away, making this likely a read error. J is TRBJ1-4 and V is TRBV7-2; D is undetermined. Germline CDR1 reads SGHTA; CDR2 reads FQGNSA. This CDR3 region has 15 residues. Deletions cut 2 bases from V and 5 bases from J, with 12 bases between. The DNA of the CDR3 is TGTGCCAGCAGCTTAACATGGTTCAGGAATGAAAAACTGTTTTTT. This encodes CASSLTWFRNEKLFF.

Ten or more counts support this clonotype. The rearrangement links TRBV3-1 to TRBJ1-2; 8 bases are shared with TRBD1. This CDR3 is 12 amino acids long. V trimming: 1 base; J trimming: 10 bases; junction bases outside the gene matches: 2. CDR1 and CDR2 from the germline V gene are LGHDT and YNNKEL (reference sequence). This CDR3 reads CASSQAGQVYTF. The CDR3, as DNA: TGTGCCAGCAGCCAAGCGGGACAGGTCTACACCTTC.

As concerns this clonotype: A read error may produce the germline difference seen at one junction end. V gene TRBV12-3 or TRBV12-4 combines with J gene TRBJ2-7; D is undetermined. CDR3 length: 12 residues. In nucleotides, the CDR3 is TGTGCCAGCAGTTTTGCCGGGTGCGAGCGGTACTTC. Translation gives CASSFAGCERYF.

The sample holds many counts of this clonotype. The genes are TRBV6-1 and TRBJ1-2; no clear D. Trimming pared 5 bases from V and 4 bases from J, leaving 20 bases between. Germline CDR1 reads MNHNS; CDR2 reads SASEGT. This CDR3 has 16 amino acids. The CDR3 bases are TGTGCCAGCAGTAAGGGCCCCGGGGAGGGAGGCTATGGCTACACCTTC. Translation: CASSKGPGEGGYGYTF.

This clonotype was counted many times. CDR3 DNA sequence: TGCAGTGCTAGAGAGATCGACAACTACGAGCAGTACTTC. This encodes CSAREIDNYEQYF. This chain connects TRBV20-1 to TRBJ2-7, with no clear D. The V end lost 0 bases, the J end lost 3 bases, and 9 bases lay between the germline ends. Germline V gene lookup returns CDR1 DFQATT and CDR2 SNEGSKA (reference sequence). CDR3 length: 13 residues.

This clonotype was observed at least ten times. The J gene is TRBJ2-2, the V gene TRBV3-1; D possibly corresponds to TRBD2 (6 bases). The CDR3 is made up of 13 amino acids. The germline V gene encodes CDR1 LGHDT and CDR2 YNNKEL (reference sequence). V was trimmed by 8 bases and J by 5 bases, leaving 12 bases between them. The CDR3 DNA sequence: TGTGCCAGCGGGGACTTTTCAACCGGGGAGCTGTTTTTT. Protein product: CASGDFSTGELFF.

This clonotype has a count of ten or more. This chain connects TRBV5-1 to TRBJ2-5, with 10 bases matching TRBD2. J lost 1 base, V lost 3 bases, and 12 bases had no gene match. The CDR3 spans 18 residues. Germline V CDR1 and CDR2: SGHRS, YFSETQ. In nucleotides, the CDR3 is TGCGCCAGCAGCTCGGCCCGGGCGAAGCGGGGGGGCCAAGAGACCCAGTACTTC. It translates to CASSSARAKRGGQETQYF.

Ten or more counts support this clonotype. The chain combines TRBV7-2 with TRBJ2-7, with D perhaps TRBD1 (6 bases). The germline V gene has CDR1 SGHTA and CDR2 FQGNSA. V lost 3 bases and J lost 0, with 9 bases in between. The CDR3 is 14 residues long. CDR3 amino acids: CASSFTGNSYEQYF. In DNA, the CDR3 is TGTGCCAGCAGCTTCACAGGGAACTCCTACGAGCAGTACTTC. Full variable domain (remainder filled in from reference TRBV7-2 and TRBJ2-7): GAGVSQSPSNKVTEKGKDVELRCDPISGHTALYWYRQSLGQGLEFLIYFQGNSAPDKSGLPSDRFSAERTGGSVSTLTIQRTQQEDSAVYLCASSFTGNSYEQYFGPGTRLTVT.

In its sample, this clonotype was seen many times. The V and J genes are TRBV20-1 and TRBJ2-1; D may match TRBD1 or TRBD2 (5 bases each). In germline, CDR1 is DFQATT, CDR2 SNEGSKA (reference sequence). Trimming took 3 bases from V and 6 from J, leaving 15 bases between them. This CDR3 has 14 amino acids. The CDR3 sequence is CSASLHGGGNEQFF. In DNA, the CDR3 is TGCAGTGCTAGCCTACATGGTGGGGGCAATGAGCAGTTCTTC.

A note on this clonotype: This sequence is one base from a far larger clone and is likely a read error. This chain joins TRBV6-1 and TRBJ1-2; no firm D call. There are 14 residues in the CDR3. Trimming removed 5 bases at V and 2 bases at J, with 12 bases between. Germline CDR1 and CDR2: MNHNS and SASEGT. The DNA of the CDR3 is TGTGCCAGCAGTTACACCACATTAAACTATGGCTACACCTTC. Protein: CASSYTTLNYGYTF.

CDR3 in amino acids: CASSPPGRVEAFF. CDR3 DNA sequence: TGTGCCAGCTCACCACCGGGCAGGGTGGAAGCTTTCTTT. The J gene is TRBJ1-1, the V gene TRBV18, with D perhaps TRBD1 (5 bases). The CDR3 has 13 residues. Germline assignment: CDR1 KGHSH and CDR2 LQKENI. V gave up 0 bases and J gave up 8 bases, with 10 bases separating them.

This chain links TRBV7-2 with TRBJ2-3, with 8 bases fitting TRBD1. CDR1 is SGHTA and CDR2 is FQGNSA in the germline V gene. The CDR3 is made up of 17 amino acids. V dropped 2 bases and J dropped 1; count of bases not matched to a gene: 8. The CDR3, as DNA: TGTGCCAGCAGCTTAATTCACGGACAGGGTTGCACAGATACGCAGTATTTT. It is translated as CASSLIHGQGCTDTQYF.

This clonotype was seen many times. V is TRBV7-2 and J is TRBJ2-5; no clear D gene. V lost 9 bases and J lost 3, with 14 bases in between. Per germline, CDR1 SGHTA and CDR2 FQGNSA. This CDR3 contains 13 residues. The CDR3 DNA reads TGTGCCAGTACCAGTCCCTCGGAAGAGACCCAGTACTTC. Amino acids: CASTSPSEETQYF.